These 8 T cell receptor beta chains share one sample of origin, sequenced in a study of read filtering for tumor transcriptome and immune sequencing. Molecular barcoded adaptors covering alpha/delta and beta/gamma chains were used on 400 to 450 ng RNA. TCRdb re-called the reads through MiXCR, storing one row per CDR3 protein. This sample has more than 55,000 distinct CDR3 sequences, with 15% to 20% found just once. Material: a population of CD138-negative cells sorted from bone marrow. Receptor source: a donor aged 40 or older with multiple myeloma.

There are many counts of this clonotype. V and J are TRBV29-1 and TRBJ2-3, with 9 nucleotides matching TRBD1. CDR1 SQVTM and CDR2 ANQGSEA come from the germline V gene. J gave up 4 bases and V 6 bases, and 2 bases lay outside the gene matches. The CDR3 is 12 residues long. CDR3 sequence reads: CSVTGGPDTQYF. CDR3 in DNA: TGCAGCGTGACAGGGGGTCCAGATACGCAGTATTTT.

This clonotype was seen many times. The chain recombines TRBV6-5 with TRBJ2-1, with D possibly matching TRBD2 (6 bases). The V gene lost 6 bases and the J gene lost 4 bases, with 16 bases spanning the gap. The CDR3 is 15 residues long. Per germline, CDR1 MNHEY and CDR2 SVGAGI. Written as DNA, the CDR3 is TGTGCCAGCAGCCCCGGGACTTCTCCGTACAATGAGCAGTTCTTC. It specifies CASSPGTSPYNEQFF.

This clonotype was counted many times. The CDR3 protein is CASSPRGRRDTEAFF. CDR3 coding DNA: TGTGCCAGCTCACCACGAGGACGGAGGGACACTGAAGCTTTCTTT. V gene TRBV18 combines with J gene TRBJ1-1; the D is unclear. Germline loops: CDR1 KGHSH, CDR2 LQKENI. CDR3 length equals 15 residues. The ends were cut back, 1 base at V and 3 bases at J, with 12 bases in the middle.

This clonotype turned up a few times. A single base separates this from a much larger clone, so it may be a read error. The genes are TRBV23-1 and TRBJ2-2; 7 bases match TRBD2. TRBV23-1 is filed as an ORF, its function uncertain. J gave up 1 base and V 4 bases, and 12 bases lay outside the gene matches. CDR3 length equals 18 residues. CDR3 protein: CASSLRYRASGNTGELFF. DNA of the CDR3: TGCGCCAGCAGTCTACGATACCGGGCTAGCGGGAACACCGGGGAGCTGTTTTTT.

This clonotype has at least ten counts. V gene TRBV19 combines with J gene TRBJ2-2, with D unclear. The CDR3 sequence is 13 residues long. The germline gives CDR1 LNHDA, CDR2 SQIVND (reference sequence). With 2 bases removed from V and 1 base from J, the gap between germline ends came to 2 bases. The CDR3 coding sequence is TGTGCCAGTAGTATACAGAACACCGGGGAGCTGTTTTTT. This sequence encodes CASSIQNTGELFF.

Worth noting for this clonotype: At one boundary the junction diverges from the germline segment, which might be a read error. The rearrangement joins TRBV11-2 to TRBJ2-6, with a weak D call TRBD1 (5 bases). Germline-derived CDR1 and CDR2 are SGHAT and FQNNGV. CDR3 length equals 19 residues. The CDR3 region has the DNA TGCGCCAGCAGCTGGACAAGACGGTCCTATCGGGTTGGGGCCAACGTCCCGACTTTC. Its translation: CASSWTRRSYRVGANVPTF. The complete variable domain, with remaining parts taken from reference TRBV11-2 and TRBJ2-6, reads EAGVAQSPRYKIIEKRQSVAFWCNPISGHATLYWYQQILGQGPKLLIQFQNNGVVDDSQLPKDRFSAERLKGVDSTLKIQPAKLEDSAVYLCASSWTRRSYRVGANVPTFGAGSRLTVL.

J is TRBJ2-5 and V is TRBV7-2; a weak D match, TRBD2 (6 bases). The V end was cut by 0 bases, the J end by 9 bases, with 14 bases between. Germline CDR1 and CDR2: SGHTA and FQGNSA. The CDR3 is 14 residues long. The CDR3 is CASSLARGNEAQYF. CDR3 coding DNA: TGTGCCAGCAGCTTAGCGCGCGGGAACGAGGCCCAGTACTTC.

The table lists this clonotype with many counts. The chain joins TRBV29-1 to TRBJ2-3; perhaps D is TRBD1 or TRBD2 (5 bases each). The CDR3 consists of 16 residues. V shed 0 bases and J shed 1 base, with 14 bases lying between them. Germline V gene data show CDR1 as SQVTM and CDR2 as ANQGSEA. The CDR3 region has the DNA TGCAGCGTTGAAGAGGCGAGGGACCCTGGCACAGATACGCAGTATTTT. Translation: CSVEEARDPGTDTQYF.